Shown below are 3 T cell receptor beta chains from a single sample sequenced in a study of OX40 agonist ivuxolimab in advanced cancers. Only in-frame clones appear in the TCRdb table, and some are missing; sequencing was by immunoSEQ multiplex PCR. This repertoire shows about 68,000 clones, about 83% found once; its top ten account for under 1.5%. The sample consisted of CD4+ or CD8+ T cells sorted from blood, taken in a trial of the OX40 agonist ivuxolimab. The receptors here all came from an adult with an advanced solid tumor such as melanoma, head and neck, liver or kidney cancer.

This rearrangement joins TRBV5-1 to TRBJ2-7; possible D gene TRBD1, 6 bases. This CDR3 has 15 amino acids. Germline assignment: CDR1 SGHRS and CDR2 YFSETQ. Trimming left V 4 bases short and J 1 base short, with 15 bases between. The CDR3 DNA is TGCGCCAGCAGCCTGCTTGGTACAGGGTCCTACGAGCAGTACTTC. Translated: CASSLLGTGSYEQYF.

Comments on this clone: The sample carries other DNA sequences with the same CDR3. V is TRBV6-5 and J is TRBJ2-7, with a tentative D call TRBD1 (6 bases). Germline V gene data show CDR1 as MNHEY and CDR2 as SVGAGI. V was trimmed by 5 bases and J by 3 bases, leaving 14 bases between them. This CDR3 has 14 amino acids. This CDR3 is CASSPSGGGYEQYF. The CDR3 DNA sequence: TGTGCCAGCAGTCCGTCTGGGGGCGGCTACGAGCAGTACTTC.

The rearrangement links TRBV11-2 to TRBJ1-1; no clear D. Germline V gene lookup returns CDR1 SGHAT and CDR2 FQNNGV. Trimming took 3 bases from V and 1 from J, leaving 9 bases between them. The CDR3 consists of 14 residues. The DNA for the CDR3 is TGTGCCAGCAGCTTGAGGTGGAGGAACACTGAAGCTTTCTTT. Protein product: CASSLRWRNTEAFF.